This TCR beta chain derives from a study of blood T cell repertoires in COVID-19. Participant ages covered about 18 to 95 years across about two dozen US areas. Participant reports of clinical history set cohort assignment. The trim removed 4 bases at V and 6 bases at J, leaving 3 bases unmatched. The germline V gene has CDR1 SGDLS and CDR2 YYNGEE. The CDR3 has 13 residues. Original handling: Amplification from reference gene primers served as the basis for estimated nucleated cell counts. Produced via immunoSEQ multiplex PCR; TCRdb's table is partial and in-frame only. V, J and clone size derive from that table, while D and trimming were established from the DNA sequence. The sample lists 290,000 or so clones, around 87% occurring once.

This TCR was recovered from a young woman with acute COVID-19. Material for sequencing was PBMCs or T cells enriched from blood (not recorded which). The chain recombines TRBV9 with TRBJ1-2; 10 bases agree with TRBD1. In DNA form, the CDR3 reads TGTGCCAGCAGCCGACAGGGGGCAGATGGCTACACCTTC. It codes for CASSRQGADGYTF.